The 21 T cell receptor beta chains reported below all come from one sample, sequenced in a study of blood T cell repertoires in COVID-19. This table comes from immunoSEQ multiplex PCR, and its TCRdb copy is limited to in-frame clones, with some not included. This sample carries around 140,000 clones, 84% of them seen once, and the ten largest clones take about 1.5%. The sequenced sample was peripheral blood. The receptors were sampled from a man aged 60 to 69 with acute or convalescent COVID-19.

In DNA form, the CDR3 reads TGTGCCAGCAGACTTAGGGGGAATCAGCCCCAGCATTTT. Protein sequence: CASRLRGNQPQHF. The V and J genes are TRBV7-2 and TRBJ1-5, with D possibly TRBD1 on 6 matching bases. The germline V gene encodes CDR1 SGHTA and CDR2 FQGNSA. This CDR3 has 13 residues. Trimming left V 6 bases short and J 4 bases short, with 10 bases between.

This clone was counted once. This chain links TRBV23-1 with TRBJ1-5; TRBD1 aligns across 9 bases. TRBV23-1 is an ORF for which the function is uncertain. The CDR3 is 16 amino acids. The J segment lost 6 bases and the V segment lost 4 bases, leaving 10 bases of the junction unmatched. The DNA of the CDR3 is TGCGCCAGCAGTCCCCAGACAGGGGGGTATTTTCAGCCCCAGCATTTT. Translating gives CASSPQTGGYFQPQHF.

V and J are TRBV27 and TRBJ2-1; 13 nucleotides line up with TRBD2. The CDR3 contains 17 residues. Germline CDR1 reads MNHEY; CDR2 reads SMNVEV (reference sequence). Trimming at V came to 5 bases and at J to 7 bases, leaving 11 bases not matched to a gene. The CDR3: CASSVYAGTSGENEQFF. In nucleotides, the CDR3 is TGTGCCAGCAGTGTATATGCCGGGACTAGCGGGGAGAATGAGCAGTTCTTC.

The V call is TRBV5-1, the J call TRBJ1-4, with a weak D call TRBD1 (6 bases). The CDR3 is made up of 14 amino acids. V lost 1 base, J lost 6 bases, and 10 bases lay in between. From germline, CDR1 is SGHRS and CDR2 YFSETQ. CDR3 in DNA: TGCGCCAGCAGCTTGACCAGGGGAGATGAAAAACTGTTTTTT. This sequence encodes CASSLTRGDEKLFF.

The J gene is TRBJ2-1, the V gene TRBV9, with 8 nucleotides matching TRBD2. CDR1 SGDLS and CDR2 YYNGEE come from the germline V gene. The CDR3 runs 13 residues. The J segment lost 7 bases and the V segment lost 1 base, leaving 1 base of the junction unmatched. The CDR3 sequence: CASSVLAGNEQFF. The CDR3 nucleotides are TGTGCCAGCAGCGTATTAGCGGGAAATGAGCAGTTCTTC.

On this clone itself: Other nucleotide sequences from this sample produce the same CDR3. The chain employs TRBV7-3 and TRBJ2-3; 10 bases are a match to TRBD2. The CDR3 is made up of 15 amino acids. V lost 5 bases and J lost 0; bases outside the gene matches: 2. The germline gives CDR1 SGHTA, CDR2 FQGTGA. The chain's CDR3 is CASSIAGGSTDTQYF. CDR3 in DNA: TGTGCCAGCAGCATAGCGGGGGGAAGCACAGATACGCAGTATTTT.

This chain connects TRBV7-3 to TRBJ1-2, with TRBD1 identical over 7 bases. Germline-derived CDR1 and CDR2 are SGHTA and FQGTGA. Germline trimming cut 1 base from V and 13 bases from J; bases unmatched to any gene: 9. The CDR3 totals 13 residues. CDR3 in amino acids: CASSLRDSYGFTF. The DNA for the CDR3 is TGTGCCAGCAGCTTAAGGGACAGTTATGGGTTCACCTTC.

This clone was detected ten times or more. This chain connects TRBV7-9 to TRBJ1-5, with D possibly matching TRBD1 (6 bases). V dropped 6 bases and J dropped 0 bases, with 12 bases sitting between them. The V gene's germline CDR1 is SEHNR and CDR2 FQNEAQ (reference sequence). The CDR3 consists of 15 residues. The CDR3 nucleotides are TGTGCCAGCAGTCAGGCAGGGGATAGCAATCAGCCCCAGCATTTT. Its protein is CASSQAGDSNQPQHF.

This rearrangement joins TRBV5-4 to TRBJ2-7; D might be TRBD1 (6 bases). Between the trimmed V and J ends, which lost 4 bases and 4 bases, there was a span of 15 bases. CDR1 is SGHNT, CDR2 YYREEE, per germline (reference sequence). The CDR3 runs to 14 residues. The CDR3 loop reads CASSRTGQNYEQYF. The CDR3 nucleotides are TGTGCCAGCAGCCGAACCGGACAGAATTACGAGCAGTACTTC.

The table lists this clone with a few counts. This chain uses TRBV2 with TRBJ2-5; TRBD2 agrees at 7 bases. Trimming cost V 9 bases and J 10 bases; bases outside gene matches: 11. Germline V CDR1 and CDR2: SNHLY, FYNNEI. This CDR3 is 12 amino acids long. The CDR3 reads CASAGVLRDQYF. The CDR3 DNA is TGTGCCAGTGCGGGAGTTCTAAGGGACCAGTACTTC.

The V and J genes are TRBV5-1 and TRBJ1-6; D is unresolved. CDR1 is SGHRS and CDR2 is YFSETQ in the germline V gene. This CDR3 comprises 14 residues. The V gene lost 1 base and the J gene lost 4 bases, with 6 bases spanning the gap. The CDR3 coding sequence is TGCGCCAGCAGCTTGAACAGTTATAATTCACCCCTCCACTTT. Translating it yields CASSLNSYNSPLHF. Looking up the rest from reference TRBV5-1 and TRBJ1-6 gives the full variable domain: KAGVTQTPRYLIKTRGQQVTLSCSPISGHRSVSWYQQTPGQGLQFLFEYFSETQRNKGNFPGRFSGRQFSNSRSEMNVSTLELGDSALYLCASSLNSYNSPLHFGNGTRLTVT.

This clone has only a few counts. The V gene is TRBV12-3 or TRBV12-4, the J gene TRBJ1-2, with D hard to call. Trimming pared 5 bases from V and 6 bases from J, leaving 13 bases between. This CDR3 region has 13 residues. The CDR3: CASSRLAANGYTF. In DNA form, the CDR3 reads TGTGCCAGCAGTCGCCTAGCAGCGAATGGCTACACCTTC.

The chain has TRBV6-5 and TRBJ1-2; D is possibly TRBD1 (5 bases). V was trimmed by 11 bases and J by 7 bases, leaving 23 bases between them. The germline gives CDR1 MNHEY, CDR2 SVGAGI. The CDR3 runs to 14 residues. Here the CDR3 reads CAAGGAPVESGYTF. The CDR3 coding sequence is TGTGCCGCGGGAGGGGCCCCCGTGGAGAGTGGCTACACCTTC.

There are a few counts of this clone. This sequence joins TRBV5-1 and TRBJ1-1, with 10 bases identical to TRBD1. CDR1 and CDR2 from the germline V gene are SGHRS and YFSETQ. There are 16 residues in the CDR3. V dropped 0 bases and J dropped 0; count of bases not matched to a gene: 2. This CDR3 reads CASSLEGTGVNTEAFF. In DNA form, the CDR3 reads TGCGCCAGCAGCTTGGAAGGGACAGGGGTGAACACTGAAGCTTTCTTT. Together with reference TRBV5-1 and TRBJ1-1, the CDR3 gives the full variable domain: KAGVTQTPRYLIKTRGQQVTLSCSPISGHRSVSWYQQTPGQGLQFLFEYFSETQRNKGNFPGRFSGRQFSNSRSEMNVSTLELGDSALYLCASSLEGTGVNTEAFFGQGTRLTVV.

Only a few counts were recorded for this clone. This chain connects TRBV29-1 to TRBJ1-2; D is unclear. Germline V gives CDR1 SQVTM, CDR2 ANQGSEA. V gave up 4 bases and J gave up 3 bases, with 12 bases separating them. The length of the CDR3 is 13 residues. CDR3 nucleotides: TGCAGCGTTGGCCGGGGTGCTGACTATGGCTACACCTTC. Its protein product is CSVGRGADYGYTF. The entire variable domain, with the rest obtained from reference TRBV29-1 and TRBJ1-2, is as follows: SAVISQKPSRDICQRGTSLTIQCQVDSQVTMMFWYRQQPGQSLTLIATANQGSEATYESGFVIDKFPISRPNLTFSTLTVSNMSPEDSSIYLCSVGRGADYGYTFGSGTRLTVV.

The V call is TRBV10-2, the J call TRBJ1-1, with 8 positions matching TRBD1. The CDR3 contains 14 residues. Germline lookup yields CDR1 WSHSY and CDR2 SAAADI. V was clipped by 4 bases and J by 5 bases; unmatched bases: 6. This CDR3 reads CASSGLTGGTEAFF. CDR3 coding DNA: TGCGCCAGCAGTGGACTTACAGGGGGAACTGAAGCTTTCTTT.

The chain carries TRBV7-7 and TRBJ2-2; TRBD1 matches 10 bases. Germline loops: CDR1 SSHAT, CDR2 FNYEAQ (reference sequence). The CDR3 length is 15 residues. The junction had 2 bases not matched to a gene; V was cut back by 1 base and J by 6 bases. Here the CDR3 reads CASSLGTGGSGELFF. In DNA, the CDR3 is TGTGCCAGCAGCTTAGGGACAGGGGGTTCCGGGGAGCTGTTTTTT. The variable domain in full, with the rest retrieved from reference TRBV7-7 and TRBJ2-2, is GAGVSQSPRYKVTKRGQDVTLRCDPISSHATLYWYQQALGQGPEFLTYFNYEAQPDKSGLPSDRFSAERPEGSISTLTIQRTEQRDSAMYRCASSLGTGGSGELFFGEGSRLTVL.

Only a few counts were recorded for this clone. The V call is TRBV6-5, the J call TRBJ1-6, with D perhaps TRBD1 (5 bases). Trimming removed 2 bases from V and 7 bases from J, with 9 bases in between. There are 14 residues in the CDR3. Looked up from germline, CDR1 is MNHEY and CDR2 is SVGAGI. The CDR3 reads CASSYRGGNSPLHF. The CDR3 nucleotides read TGTGCCAGCAGTTACAGGGGAGGGAATTCACCCCTCCACTTT.

This sequence joins TRBV29-1 and TRBJ2-2; TRBD1 agrees at 7 bases. V was clipped by 5 bases and J by 3 bases; unmatched bases: 6. The CDR3 totals 14 residues. CDR1 and CDR2 (germline): SQVTM, ANQGSEA. The CDR3 loop reads CSVYRQGYTGELFF. The CDR3, as DNA: TGCAGCGTTTACCGACAGGGCTACACCGGGGAGCTGTTTTTT.

V gene TRBV5-5 combines with J gene TRBJ1-1; D ambiguous. V lost 4 bases to trimming and J lost 4 bases, with 11 bases between them. The CDR3 extends over 13 amino acids. CDR1 and CDR2 from the germline V gene are SGHKS and YYEKEE (reference sequence). Written as DNA, the CDR3 is TGTGCCAGCAGCCCCACGGTTGGCACTGAAGCTTTCTTT. Translated, it gives CASSPTVGTEAFF.

The rearrangement links TRBV5-1 to TRBJ2-7; perhaps TRBD2 as D (5 bases). Germline CDR1 SGHRS, CDR2 YFSETQ. V was clipped by 0 bases and J by 1 base, with 11 bases between them. This CDR3 comprises 15 residues. The CDR3 is CASSLDVGESYEQYF. DNA for the CDR3: TGCGCCAGCAGCTTGGACGTGGGAGAGTCCTACGAGCAGTACTTC. Supplemented by reference TRBV5-1 and TRBJ2-7, the full variable domain reads KAGVTQTPRYLIKTRGQQVTLSCSPISGHRSVSWYQQTPGQGLQFLFEYFSETQRNKGNFPGRFSGRQFSNSRSEMNVSTLELGDSALYLCASSLDVGESYEQYFGPGTRLTVT.